This TCR beta chain stems from a study of T-cell memory formation after mild COVID-19. This clonotype came up a few times. Its antigen is unidentified. TCRdb re-called the 5' RACE reads through MiXCR, storing one row per CDR3 protein. The table lists about 240,000 distinct CDR3 sequences, 8.5% to 9.5% of them singletons. Study results and limitations: Some responding clones appeared in pre-infection memory, suggesting cross-reactive memory joined.

Material: PBMCs or a T cell subset sorted from them (not recorded which). The TCR was taken from a man in his late teens or twenties who had mild COVID-19 (a few samples of this study predate the infection). Cell type and time point are not known.

The CDR3 coding sequence is TGCAGCGTTATTACGGCAACTAATGAAAAACTGTTTTTT. This sequence encodes CSVITATNEKLFF. The rearrangement links TRBV29-1 to TRBJ1-4, with no clear D. The length of the CDR3 is 13 residues. From germline, CDR1 is SQVTM and CDR2 ANQGSEA. The ends were cut back, 5 bases at V and 0 bases at J, with 7 bases in the middle. Based on the CDR3 plus reference TRBV29-1 and TRBJ1-4, the full variable domain is SAVISQKPSRDICQRGTSLTIQCQVDSQVTMMFWYRQQPGQSLTLIATANQGSEATYESGFVIDKFPISRPNLTFSTLTVSNMSPEDSSIYLCSVITATNEKLFFGSGTQLSVL.